This TCR beta chain was observed in a study of CD8 T cells in ankylosing spondylitis. This clonotype was found a few times. Quantitative barcoded 5'-RACE was used to prepare TCR beta libraries. TCRdb recomputed calls from the 5' RACE reads with MiXCR, one row per CDR3 protein. The table includes tens of thousands of distinct CDR3 sequences, 16% detected once. There are 14 residues in the CDR3. J was trimmed by 6 bases and V by 3 bases; bases with no gene match: 1. The chain couples TRBV12-3 or TRBV12-4 to TRBJ2-2; 10 bases fit TRBD1. The sample taken for sequencing was blood. The clonotype originates from a male donor with ankylosing spondylitis or in good health (not recorded which). CDR3 in DNA: TGTGCCAGCAGTTTCGGGACAGGGGCCGGGGAGCTGTTTTTT. Translated: CASSFGTGAGELFF.